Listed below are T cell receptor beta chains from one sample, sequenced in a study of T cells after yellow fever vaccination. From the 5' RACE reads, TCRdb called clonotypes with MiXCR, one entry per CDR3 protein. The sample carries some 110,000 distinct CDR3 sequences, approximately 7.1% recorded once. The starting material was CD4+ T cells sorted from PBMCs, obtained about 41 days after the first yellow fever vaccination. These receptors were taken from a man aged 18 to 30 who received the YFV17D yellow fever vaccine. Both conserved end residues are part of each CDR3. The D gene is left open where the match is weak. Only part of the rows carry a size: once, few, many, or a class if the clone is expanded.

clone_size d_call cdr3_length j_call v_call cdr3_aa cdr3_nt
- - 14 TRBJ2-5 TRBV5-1 CASSLDSGQETQYF TGCGCCAGCAGCTTGGACTCTGGGCAAGAGACCCAGTACTTC
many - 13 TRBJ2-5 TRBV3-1 CASSGRGGETQYF TGTGCCAGCAGCGGTCGGGGTGGAGAGACCCAGTACTTC
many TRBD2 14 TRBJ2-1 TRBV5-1 CASSSSGGNNEQFF TGCGCCAGCAGCTCTAGCGGGGGAAACAATGAGCAGTTCTTC
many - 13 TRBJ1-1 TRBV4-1 CASSQDFGTEAFF TGCGCCAGCAGCCAAGATTTCGGGACAGAAGCTTTCTTT
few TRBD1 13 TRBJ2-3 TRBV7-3 CASSLGTGYTQYF TGTGCCAGCAGCTTAGGGACAGGGTACACGCAGTATTTT
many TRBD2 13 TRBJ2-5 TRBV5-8 CASRWEGTETQYF TGTGCCAGCCGTTGGGAGGGTACAGAGACCCAGTACTTC
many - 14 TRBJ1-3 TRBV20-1 CSAPYRRGGNTIYF TGCAGTGCTCCCTACCGAAGGGGAGGAAACACCATATATTTT
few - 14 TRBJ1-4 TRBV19 CASSPNVNEEKLFF TGTGCCAGTAGTCCGAATGTCAACGAGGAAAAACTGTTTTTT
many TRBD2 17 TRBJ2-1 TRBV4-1 CASSQDRVAGNYNEQFF TGCGCCAGCAGCCAAGATCGGGTAGCGGGGAACTACAATGAGCAGTTCTTC
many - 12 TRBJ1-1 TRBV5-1 CASSLDQYEAFF TGCGCCAGCAGCTTGGACCAGTATGAAGCTTTCTTT
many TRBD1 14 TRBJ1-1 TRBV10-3 CAISPQGATTEAFF TGTGCCATCTCGCCTCAGGGGGCGACCACTGAAGCTTTCTTT
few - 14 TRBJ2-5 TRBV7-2 CASTLGATQETQYF TGTGCCAGCACCTTAGGGGCTACACAAGAGACCCAGTACTTC
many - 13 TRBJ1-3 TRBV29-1 CSVDGGSGNTIYF TGCAGCGTTGACGGAGGATCTGGAAACACCATATATTTT
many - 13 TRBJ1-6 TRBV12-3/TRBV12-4 CASSGHQNSPLHF TGTGCCAGCAGCGGACATCAAAATTCACCCCTCCACTTT